The sequence of this T cell receptor beta chain was determined in a study of T-cell memory formation after mild COVID-19. TCRalpha and TCRbeta libraries used 5'RACE with constant-segment primers and UMIs. TCRdb used MiXCR to reprocess the 5' RACE reads, holding one entry per CDR3 protein. The sample lists 200,000 to 300,000 distinct CDR3 sequences; around 17% were seen once. The CDR3 extends over 14 amino acids. Trimming pared 3 bases from V and 4 bases from J, leaving 13 bases between. Germline V gene lookup returns CDR1 SGHTA and CDR2 FQGNSA. This clonotype was counted many times. The origin of this receptor is a man between 18 and 29 years old who had mild COVID-19 (a few samples of this study predate the infection). Cell type and time point are not known. The sample comprised PBMCs or a T cell subset sorted from them (not recorded which). The chain carries TRBV7-2 and TRBJ2-7; possible D gene TRBD1, 6 bases. The chain's CDR3 is CASSFSGTRYEQYF. CDR3 nucleotide sequence: TGTGCCAGCAGCTTCTCCGGGACACGGTACGAGCAGTACTTC.